This TCR beta chain was found in a study of CD8 T cells in Susac syndrome. An input of roughly 0.5 to 1 ug of RNA was subjected to reverse transcription using random hexamers. Using its own MiXCR run on the immunoSEQ multiplex PCR reads, TCRdb lists one record per CDR3 protein. The sample lists over 150,000 distinct CDR3 sequences, 90% to 95% occurring once. With 10 bases removed from V and 0 bases from J, the gap between germline ends came to 7 bases. The germline V gene has CDR1 ENHRY and CDR2 SYGVKD. The CDR3 runs 12 residues. The chain uses TRBV10-3 and TRBJ2-1; D unclear. Sequencing input: CD4+ T cells from PBMCs. The receptor comes from a human donor with Susac syndrome. The CDR3: CATTSSYNEQFF. Written as DNA, the CDR3 is TGTGCCACCACGAGCTCCTACAATGAGCAGTTCTTC.